Listed below are T cell receptor beta chains from one sample, sequenced in a study of a mutant IDH1 vaccine in newly diagnosed glioma. Method: immunoSEQ multiplex PCR; TCRdb's copy keeps in-frame clones and lacks some. This sample carries over 30,000 clones, over 75% of them seen once, and the ten largest clones take approximately 5.1%. What these receptors recognize is not known. Source: PBMCs, taken from a glioma patient whose treatment included an IDH1 peptide vaccine. These receptors were obtained from a woman aged 40 to 50 with glioma. Both conserved end residues are part of each CDR3. The order of the fields is CDR3 protein, CDR3 DNA, J gene, V gene, clone size, D gene. A D gene is named only where the DNA matches it firmly. The size field is filled for only some rows; it gives once, few, many or a size class.

CASSKERAGAHLNTGELFF TGTGCCAGCAGCAAAGAGCGAGCGGGGGCCCACCTGAACACCGGGGAGCTGTTTTTT TRBJ2-2 TRBV21-1 . .
CASSQDTFDEKLFF TGCGCCAGCAGCCAAGATACCTTTGATGAAAAACTGTTTTTT TRBJ1-4 TRBV4-3 . .
CSAGRQETQYF TGCAGTGCTGGGAGACAAGAGACCCAGTACTTC TRBJ2-5 TRBV20-1 . .
CASSSPGFTEAFF TGTGCCAGCAGTTCCCCAGGGTTCACTGAAGCTTTCTTT TRBJ1-1 TRBV6-5 . .
CASSLVGGNLNEQFF TGCGCCAGCAGCTTGGTTGGCGGGAACCTCAATGAGCAGTTCTTC TRBJ2-1 TRBV5-1 . .
CAISESSGTGAGGYTF TGTGCCATCAGTGAGTCCTCCGGGACAGGGGCGGGCGGCTACACCTTC TRBJ1-2 TRBV10-3 . TRBD1
CASRDLTSGGPYEQYF TGTGCCAGTAGAGACCTAACTAGCGGGGGGCCTTACGAGCAGTACTTC TRBJ2-7 TRBV19 . TRBD2
CASSLGLAGGREQFF TGTGCCAGCAGCTTAGGTTTAGCGGGAGGCAGGGAGCAGTTCTTC TRBJ2-1 TRBV7-9 . TRBD2
CSVEGPNTGELFF TGCAGCGTTGAAGGCCCGAACACCGGGGAGCTGTTTTTT TRBJ2-2 TRBV29-1 . .
CASSSGGGVRDEQYF TGTGCCAGCAGCTCCGGAGGGGGGGTCAGGGACGAGCAGTACTTC TRBJ2-7 TRBV5-4 . .
CASRWGRGLKDTEAFF TGCGCCAGCAGGTGGGGGAGGGGGCTCAAGGACACTGAAGCTTTCTTT TRBJ1-1 TRBV5-1 . TRBD1
CASSHPVRSYEQYF TGCGCCAGCAGCCACCCGGTGAGGTCCTACGAGCAGTACTTC TRBJ2-7 TRBV4-1 . .
CSVDLRGGNNEQFF TGCAGCGTTGACCTACGGGGGGGGAACAATGAGCAGTTCTTC TRBJ2-1 TRBV29-1 . TRBD2
CASTPGGYQETQYF TGTGCCAGCACCCCAGGGGGGTACCAAGAGACCCAGTACTTC TRBJ2-5 TRBV2 once .
CAISLAGLNEQYF TGTGCCATCAGTCTAGCGGGGTTAAACGAGCAGTACTTC TRBJ2-7 TRBV10-3 . TRBD2
CASSPQGGSETQYF TGTGCCAGCAGCCCACAAGGGGGATCGGAGACCCAGTACTTC TRBJ2-5 TRBV9 . .
CASSLVSELQYF TGTGCCAGCAGCTTAGTCTCCGAATTGCAGTACTTC TRBJ2-7 TRBV7-2 once .
CASSFYSWRNGELFF TGTGCCAGCAGCTTCTATAGTTGGCGAAACGGGGAGCTGTTTTTT TRBJ2-2 TRBV7-9 . .
CASSEYRENTEAFF TGTGCCAGCAGCGAGTACAGGGAAAACACTGAAGCTTTCTTT TRBJ1-1 TRBV7-2 . .
CASSMFLGLTAGRYNEQFF TGTGCCAGTAGTATGTTCTTGGGGCTCACGGCGGGACGATACAATGAGCAGTTCTTC TRBJ2-1 TRBV19 . .
CASSDGGEQYF TGTGCCAGCAGCGACGGCGGCGAGCAGTACTTC TRBJ2-7 TRBV5-5 . .
CASSAANYGYTF TGTGCCAGCTCGGCCGCTAACTATGGCTACACCTTC TRBJ1-2 TRBV7-9 . .
CASSRQGANTGELFF TGCGCCAGCAGCCGACAGGGCGCGAACACCGGGGAGCTGTTTTTT TRBJ2-2 TRBV5-1 . TRBD1
CASSLAGTGELFF TGTGCCAGCAGCTTAGCAGGGACCGGGGAGCTGTTTTTT TRBJ2-2 TRBV13 . .